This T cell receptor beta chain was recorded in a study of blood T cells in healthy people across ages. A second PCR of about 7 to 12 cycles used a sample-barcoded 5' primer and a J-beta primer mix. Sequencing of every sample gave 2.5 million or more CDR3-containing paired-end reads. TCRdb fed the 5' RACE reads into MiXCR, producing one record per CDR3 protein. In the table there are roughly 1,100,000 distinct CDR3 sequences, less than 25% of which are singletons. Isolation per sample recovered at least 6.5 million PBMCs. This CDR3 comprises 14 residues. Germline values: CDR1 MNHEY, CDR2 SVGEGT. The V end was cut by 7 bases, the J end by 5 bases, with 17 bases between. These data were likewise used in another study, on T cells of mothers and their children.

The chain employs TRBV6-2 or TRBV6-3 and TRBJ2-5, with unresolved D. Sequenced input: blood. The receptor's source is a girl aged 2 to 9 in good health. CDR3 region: CASTADPFGETQYF. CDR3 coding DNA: TGTGCCAGCACTGCTGACCCCTTTGGGGAGACCCAGTACTTC.